This T cell receptor (beta chain) was documented in a study of regulatory T cells in long-lasting Graves disease. This clonotype was seen repeatedly, ten times or more. The CDR3 is 12 residues long. The germline V gene encodes CDR1 GTSNPN and CDR2 SVGIG (reference sequence). V was shortened by 2 bases and J by 6 bases, with 8 bases between the two germline ends. Stated time point: newly diagnosed GD, antithyroid drugs for less than 3 months. Extracted PBMC RNA gave rise to the TCR library. Combining iRepertoire HTBI primers with Arm-PCR of CDR3 regions, the authors built TCR beta libraries. TCRdb re-called the multiplex PCR reads with MiXCR, one entry per CDR3 protein. In the table there are some 490,000 distinct CDR3 sequences, around 12% of which are singletons. These records were also assigned to another study, of T cells in Graves' hyperthyroidism and ophthalmopathy.

Sequences were derived from peripheral blood mononuclear cells (PBMCs), sampled at new diagnosis, from a patient treated with antithyroid drugs. The clonotype was recovered from a woman aged 25-40 years with Graves disease. The rearrangement joins TRBV30 to TRBJ2-1; possibly TRBD2 for D (5 bases). DNA for the CDR3: TGTGCCTGGAGTCGGAGGTCCAATGAGCAGTTCTTC. It is translated as CAWSRRSNEQFF.